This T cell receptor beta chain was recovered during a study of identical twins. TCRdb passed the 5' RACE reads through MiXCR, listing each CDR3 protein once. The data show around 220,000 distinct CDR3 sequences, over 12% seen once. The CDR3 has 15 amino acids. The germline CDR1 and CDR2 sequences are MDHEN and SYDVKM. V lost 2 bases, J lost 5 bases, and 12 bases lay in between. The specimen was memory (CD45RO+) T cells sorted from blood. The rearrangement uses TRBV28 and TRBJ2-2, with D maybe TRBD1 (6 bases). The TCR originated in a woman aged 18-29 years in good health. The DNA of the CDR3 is TGTGCCAGCAGTTTACAGGGGCGATGGACCGGGGAGCTGTTTTTT. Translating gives CASSLQGRWTGELFF.